This entry lists 31 T cell receptor beta chains sequenced from one sample in a study of blood T cell repertoires in COVID-19. Profiling relied on immunoSEQ multiplex PCR, and the TCRdb table lists in-frame clones only, not all of them. The sample carries about 110,000 clones, 81% recorded once. The sequencing sample was made of peripheral blood. Source of these receptors: a man older than 75 with acute or convalescent COVID-19.

V usage is TRBV6-2 or TRBV6-3 and J usage is TRBJ1-1; the match to TRBD1 covers 9 bases. V shed 5 bases, J shed 6 bases, and the junction held 7 bases outside the gene matches. The germline gives CDR1 MNHEY, CDR2 SVGEGT. The CDR3 is 14 residues long. The CDR3 spells CASSVGQGIPEAFF. The CDR3, as DNA: TGTGCCAGCAGTGTAGGACAGGGGATACCTGAAGCTTTCTTT.

The chain is built from TRBV20-1 and TRBJ2-3, with D hard to call. V was pared by 6 bases and J by 2 bases, with 3 bases between. The germline CDR1 and CDR2 sequences are DFQATT and SNEGSKA (reference sequence). The CDR3 length is 10 residues. CDR3 sequence: CSAFTDTQYF. The CDR3 DNA follows: TGCAGTGCCTTCACAGATACGCAGTATTTT.

This clone was picked up one time. V and J are TRBV7-9 and TRBJ2-1; 12 nucleotides line up with TRBD2. Germline V CDR1 and CDR2: SEHNR, FQNEAQ (reference sequence). J lost 7 bases, V lost 2 bases, and 3 bases had no gene match. The CDR3 has 15 residues. The CDR3 DNA reads as TGTGCCAGCAGCTTATGGACTAGCGGGAAGAATGAGCAGTTCTTC. Translating gives CASSLWTSGKNEQFF.

V gene TRBV30 combines with J gene TRBJ2-1; TRBD2 is a possible D gene (8 bases). V was clipped by 3 bases and J by 0 bases, with 15 bases between them. The germline V gene encodes CDR1 GTSNPN and CDR2 SVGIG (reference sequence). CDR3 length equals 16 residues. CDR3 protein: CAWRGLGDSSYNEQFF. DNA of the CDR3: TGTGCCTGGAGGGGACTAGGGGACAGCTCCTACAATGAGCAGTTCTTC.

The chain carries TRBV7-2 and TRBJ2-7, with TRBD1 as a possible D gene (6 bases). The CDR3 contains 15 residues. V shed 3 bases and J shed 4 bases, with 16 bases lying between them. CDR1 and CDR2 from the germline V gene are SGHTA and FQGNSA. CDR3: CASSLQGQLDYEQYF. CDR3 nucleotide sequence: TGTGCCAGCAGCTTGCAGGGGCAGTTGGATTACGAGCAGTACTTC. The variable domain in full, with the rest retrieved from reference TRBV7-2 and TRBJ2-7, is GAGVSQSPSNKVTEKGKDVELRCDPISGHTALYWYRQSLGQGLEFLIYFQGNSAPDKSGLPSDRFSAERTGGSVSTLTIQRTQQEDSAVYLCASSLQGQLDYEQYFGPGTRLTVT.

The rearrangement joins TRBV12-3 or TRBV12-4 to TRBJ2-7; the match to TRBD1 covers 7 bases. With 6 bases clipped from V and 2 bases from J, the junction kept 1 base outside the gene matches. The CDR3 totals 12 residues. The CDR3 DNA is TGTGCCAGCAGCCAGGGGGCCTACGAGCAGTACTTC. It codes for CASSQGAYEQYF.

The V call is TRBV18, the J call TRBJ1-1, with D possibly TRBD1 on 5 matching bases. V lost 1 base to trimming and J lost 11 bases, with 17 bases between them. Germline V lookup: CDR1 KGHSH, CDR2 LQKENI. The CDR3 has 14 amino acids. Written as DNA, the CDR3 is TGTGCCAGCTCACCACAGAAGGGGAGGCTTGTTGCTTTCTTT. Residues: CASSPQKGRLVAFF.

This clone has a single count. The chain combines TRBV6-1 with TRBJ2-7, with D perhaps matching TRBD1 (6 bases). V lost 7 bases to trimming and J lost 7 bases, with 23 bases between them. This CDR3 spans 15 amino acids. Germline-derived CDR1 and CDR2 are MNHNS and SASEGT. The chain's CDR3 is CASKPNSGVLGEQYF. DNA of the CDR3: TGTGCCAGCAAACCTAACTCAGGGGTATTGGGGGAGCAGTACTTC.

This clone was counted once. The chain carries TRBV25-1 and TRBJ2-1; 9 nucleotides match TRBD1. The CDR3 runs to 16 residues. V was pared by 5 bases and J by 6 bases, with 11 bases of the junction left unmatched. Germline V gene sequence: CDR1 MGHDK, CDR2 SYGVNS. This chain's CDR3 is CASSLKTGQGPNEQFF. In nucleotides, the CDR3 is TGTGCCAGCAGTTTAAAAACTGGACAGGGGCCCAATGAGCAGTTCTTC.

The V call is TRBV28, the J call TRBJ1-4; perhaps TRBD1 as D (5 bases). Trimming stripped 5 bases from V and 0 bases from J, with 13 bases between. This CDR3 is built from 16 residues. Germline V gives CDR1 MDHEN, CDR2 SYDVKM. CDR3 coding DNA: TGTGCCAGCAGTGATTACCGGACACCAACTAATGAAAAACTGTTTTTT. Amino acids: CASSDYRTPTNEKLFF.

The rearrangement links TRBV27 to TRBJ1-5, with a possible D match to TRBD1 (5 bases). Trimming shortened V by 5 bases and J by 0 bases, and 14 bases separated the two germline ends. This CDR3 has 16 residues. The V gene's germline CDR1 is MNHEY and CDR2 SMNVEV (reference sequence). For the CDR3, the DNA is TGTGCCAGCAGTCAACAGGCATCATATAGCAATCAGCCCCAGCATTTT. Encoded protein: CASSQQASYSNQPQHF.

The rearrangement uses TRBV15 and TRBJ2-1; unclear D gene. From germline, CDR1 is LNHNV and CDR2 YYDKDF (reference sequence). Trimming shortened V by 1 base and J by 2 bases, and 9 bases separated the two germline ends. The CDR3 length is 15 residues. The CDR3 reads CATSRARQTYNEQFF. The CDR3 coding sequence is TGTGCCACCAGCAGAGCGAGGCAGACCTACAATGAGCAGTTCTTC.

This rearrangement joins TRBV18 to TRBJ2-3; D not certain. Trimming cost V 4 bases and J 2 bases, with 4 bases left between them. The germline V gene encodes CDR1 KGHSH and CDR2 LQKENI. This CDR3 comprises 12 residues. This CDR3 is CASSRDTDTQYF. The DNA for the CDR3 is TGTGCCAGCTCACGCGACACAGATACGCAGTATTTT.

The chain joins TRBV28 to TRBJ1-6; TRBD1 is a possible D gene (5 bases). Trimming took off 7 bases at V and 7 bases at J, with 17 bases between the two ends. CDR3 length: 15 amino acids. CDR1 is MDHEN and CDR2 is SYDVKM in the germline V gene. The CDR3 region has the DNA TGTGCCAGCACCCCCACCGGGGGTTTGAATTCACCCCTCCACTTT. Translation gives CASTPTGGLNSPLHF.

The chain employs TRBV5-6 and TRBJ2-1; possibly TRBD2 for D (5 bases). Trimming removed 2 bases at V and 0 bases at J, with 15 bases between. CDR1 is SGHDT, CDR2 YYEEEE, per germline. This CDR3 is 17 amino acids long. CDR3 nucleotide sequence: TGTGCCAGCAGCTTCGGGCTAGCCCGTTCCTCCTACAATGAGCAGTTCTTC. This sequence encodes CASSFGLARSSYNEQFF.

The chain carries TRBV4-3 and TRBJ2-3; 15 bases fit TRBD2. The germline V gene encodes CDR1 LGHNA and CDR2 YSLEER. This CDR3 is 16 amino acids long. The V and J ends lost 4 bases and 4 bases, in that order; junction bases with no gene match: 3. In DNA form, the CDR3 reads TGCGCCAGCAGCCCAGGACTAGCGGGAGGGGCAGATACGCAGTATTTT. Translating gives CASSPGLAGGADTQYF.

V usage is TRBV5-1 and J usage is TRBJ2-1, with TRBD2 identical over 9 bases. J lost 8 bases, V lost 3 bases, and 6 bases had no gene match. The CDR3 consists of 14 residues. Germline CDR1 and CDR2: SGHRS and YFSETQ. The CDR3 loop reads CASSSTAGGDEQFF. CDR3 DNA: TGCGCCAGCAGCTCGACAGCGGGAGGCGATGAGCAGTTCTTC.

The V gene is TRBV18, the J gene TRBJ2-7, with D unresolved. The germline V gene encodes CDR1 KGHSH and CDR2 LQKENI. This CDR3 is built from 12 residues. V shed 4 bases and J shed 5 bases, with 9 bases lying between them. This chain's CDR3 is CASSLSVNEQYF. Written as DNA, the CDR3 is TGTGCCAGCTCACTAAGCGTCAACGAGCAGTACTTC.

This chain uses TRBV7-2 with TRBJ2-5, with a weak D call TRBD2 (6 bases). Germline V gives CDR1 SGHTA, CDR2 FQGNSA. This CDR3 region has 14 residues. V lost 1 base and J lost 4, with 10 bases in between. The CDR3 sequence: CASSLGGAGETQYF. In DNA form, the CDR3 reads TGTGCCAGCAGCTTAGGGGGAGCGGGAGAGACCCAGTACTTC. Complete variable domain (other parts from reference TRBV7-2 and TRBJ2-5): GAGVSQSPSNKVTEKGKDVELRCDPISGHTALYWYRQSLGQGLEFLIYFQGNSAPDKSGLPSDRFSAERTGGSVSTLTIQRTQQEDSAVYLCASSLGGAGETQYFGPGTRLLVL.

This clone occurred a few times. The CDR3 DNA reads TGTGCCAGTAGTATCAGGGACTCGACTCGGCAGTACTTC. This gives the protein CASSIRDSTRQYF. The V gene is TRBV19, the J gene TRBJ2-7, with a possible D match to TRBD2 (6 bases). The CDR3 has 13 amino acids. CDR1 is LNHDA, CDR2 SQIVND, per germline (reference sequence). V dropped 3 bases and J dropped 9 bases, with 15 bases sitting between them.

The gene calls are TRBV7-9 and TRBJ1-2, with TRBD1 matching over 9 bases. The CDR3 length is 16 residues. Unmatched junction bases numbered 7, after V lost 3 bases and J lost 2 bases. Germline V CDR1 and CDR2: SEHNR, FQNEAQ (reference sequence). This chain's CDR3 is CASSFTSGTGNYGYTF. The CDR3 bases are TGTGCCAGCAGCTTCACTTCCGGGACAGGGAACTATGGCTACACCTTC.

The chain employs TRBV6-2 or TRBV6-3 and TRBJ2-4; 10 bases agree with TRBD1. The V gene end was trimmed by 6 bases and the J gene end by 6 bases; junction bases not matched to a gene: 11. The CDR3 consists of 16 residues. CDR1 is MNHEY, CDR2 SVGEGT, per germline. This CDR3 reads CASSPDRGPAGNIQYF. The CDR3, as DNA: TGTGCCAGCAGCCCTGACAGGGGGCCAGCAGGAAACATTCAGTACTTC.

This clone was seen more than once but under ten times. CDR3 sequence reads: CASSLGGTGEKLFF. In nucleotides, the CDR3 is TGCGCCAGCAGCTTGGGCGGGACAGGGGAAAAACTGTTTTTT. The chain links TRBV5-1 to TRBJ1-4; 9 nucleotides line up with TRBD1. CDR3 length: 14 residues. The J segment lost 8 bases and the V segment lost 0 bases, leaving 2 bases of the junction unmatched. CDR1 is SGHRS, CDR2 YFSETQ, per germline. Full variable domain (missing parts from reference TRBV5-1 and TRBJ1-4): KAGVTQTPRYLIKTRGQQVTLSCSPISGHRSVSWYQQTPGQGLQFLFEYFSETQRNKGNFPGRFSGRQFSNSRSEMNVSTLELGDSALYLCASSLGGTGEKLFFGSGTQLSVL.

This sequence joins TRBV18 and TRBJ2-7; 8 bases are shared with TRBD2. V shed 6 bases, J shed 0 bases, and the junction held 7 bases outside the gene matches. The germline V gene encodes CDR1 KGHSH and CDR2 LQKENI. This CDR3 is 15 amino acids long. CDR3 residues: CASSAGGRSSYEQYF. CDR3 coding DNA: TGTGCCAGCTCGGCGGGGGGCAGGAGCTCCTACGAGCAGTACTTC. Combining the CDR3 with reference TRBV18 and TRBJ2-7 gives the whole variable domain NAGVMQNPRHLVRRRGQEARLRCSPMKGHSHVYWYRQLPEEGLKFMVYLQKENIIDESGMPKERFSAEFPKEGPSILRIQQVVRGDSAAYFCASSAGGRSSYEQYFGPGTRLTVT.

This rearrangement joins TRBV5-1 to TRBJ2-4; tentative D call: TRBD2 (6 bases). CDR3 length equals 16 residues. Germline V CDR1 and CDR2: SGHRS, YFSETQ. The V end was cut by 2 bases, the J end by 0 bases, with 12 bases between. The CDR3 here is CASSLTSQLAKNIQYF. For the CDR3, the DNA is TGCGCCAGCAGCTTAACTAGCCAACTAGCCAAAAACATTCAGTACTTC.

This clone was detected ten times or more. The genes are TRBV5-1 and TRBJ1-1; 10 bases are shared with TRBD1. Trimming cost V 3 bases and J 4 bases; bases outside gene matches: 6. Per the germline V gene, CDR1 is SGHRS and CDR2 is YFSETQ. This CDR3 comprises 15 residues. CDR3 amino acids: CASSSPDRGSTEAFF. The CDR3 nucleotides are TGCGCCAGCAGCTCACCGGACAGGGGGAGCACTGAAGCTTTCTTT.

In DNA form, the CDR3 reads TGTGCCAGCTCACCTTCTCCGGAGGGAGGGAATCAGCCCCAGCATTTT. Translated: CASSPSPEGGNQPQHF. The chain joins TRBV18 to TRBJ1-5; D ambiguous. The CDR3 is 16 amino acids. V was cut by 3 bases and J by 4 bases, with 16 bases left in between. CDR1 and CDR2 (germline): KGHSH, LQKENI. The whole variable domain, remainder taken from reference TRBV18 and TRBJ1-5, is NAGVMQNPRHLVRRRGQEARLRCSPMKGHSHVYWYRQLPEEGLKFMVYLQKENIIDESGMPKERFSAEFPKEGPSILRIQQVVRGDSAAYFCASSPSPEGGNQPQHFGDGTRLSIL.

The J gene is TRBJ2-1, the V gene TRBV4-1, with a weak D call TRBD2 (5 bases). CDR1 and CDR2 from the germline V gene are MGHRA and YSYEKL. The CDR3 consists of 16 residues. Trimming pared 2 bases from V and 4 bases from J, leaving 15 bases between. This chain's CDR3 is CASSQMVGVGYNEQFF. The CDR3 coding sequence is TGCGCCAGCAGCCAAATGGTGGGAGTGGGATACAATGAGCAGTTCTTC.

The rearrangement joins TRBV19 to TRBJ1-5; 7 nucleotides align to TRBD1. Losses at the gene ends were 4 bases for V and 4 bases for J; bases not matched to a gene: 7. Germline CDR1 and CDR2: LNHDA and SQIVND (reference sequence). CDR3 length equals 15 residues. In nucleotides, the CDR3 is TGTGCCAGTAGTAAGACAGGGTCTCGGAATCAGCCCCAGCATTTT. Its translation: CASSKTGSRNQPQHF.

This sequence joins TRBV2 and TRBJ2-3; 12 bases match TRBD1. Per germline, CDR1 SNHLY and CDR2 FYNNEI. V was clipped by 5 bases and J by 5 bases; unmatched bases: 5. This CDR3 comprises 15 residues. CDR3 DNA: TGTGCCAGCAGTTCGGGACAGGGGGCTGGAGATACGCAGTATTTT. This gives the protein CASSSGQGAGDTQYF.

The chain employs TRBV7-2 and TRBJ2-1; D ambiguous. Germline CDR1 and CDR2: SGHTA and FQGNSA. There are 14 residues in the CDR3. The V gene lost 1 base and the J gene lost 6 bases, with 10 bases spanning the gap. This CDR3 is CASSLDWASNEQFF. CDR3 nucleotides: TGTGCCAGCAGCTTAGATTGGGCCAGCAATGAGCAGTTCTTC.